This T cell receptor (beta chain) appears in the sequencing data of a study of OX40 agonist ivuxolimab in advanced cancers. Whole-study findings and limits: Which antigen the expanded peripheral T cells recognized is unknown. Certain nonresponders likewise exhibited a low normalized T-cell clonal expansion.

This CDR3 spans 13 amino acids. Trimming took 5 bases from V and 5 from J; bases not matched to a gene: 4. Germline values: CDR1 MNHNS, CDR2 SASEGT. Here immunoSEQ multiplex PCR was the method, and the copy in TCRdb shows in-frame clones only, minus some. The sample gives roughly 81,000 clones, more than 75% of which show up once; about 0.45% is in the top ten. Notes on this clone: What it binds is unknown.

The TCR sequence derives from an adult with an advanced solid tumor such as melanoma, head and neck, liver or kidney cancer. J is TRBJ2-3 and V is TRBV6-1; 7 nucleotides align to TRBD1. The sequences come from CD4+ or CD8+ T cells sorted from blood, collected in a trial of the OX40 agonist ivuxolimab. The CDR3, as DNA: TGTGCCAGCAGTTCCAGACAGGGAGATACGCAGTATTTT. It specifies CASSSRQGDTQYF.